A single T cell receptor beta chain is shown here with its context. Its target is unknown. This entry comes from a study of T-cell memory formation after mild COVID-19. Study-level background: Largely donor-specific sequence clusters came from a couple of donors.

V shed 6 bases and J shed 0 bases, with 11 bases lying between them. This CDR3 has 13 amino acids. Germline V gives CDR1 SQVTM, CDR2 ANQGSEA. Overall study findings and caveats: The CD4+ clones that contracted clustered mainly within CM and EM, and the CD8+ clones concentrated in EMRA. Confirmation was lacking for SARS-CoV-2 specificity of second-wave clones that peaked on day 37.

Via MiXCR, TCRdb re-called the 5' RACE reads, giving one row per CDR3 protein. The data show tens of thousands of distinct CDR3 sequences, 16% seen once. Sequencing was carried out using PBMCs or a T cell subset sorted from them (not recorded which). The receptor comes from an adult who had mild COVID-19 (a few samples of this study predate the infection). Cell type and time point are not known. The J gene is TRBJ1-2, the V gene TRBV29-1; perhaps TRBD1 as D (6 bases). The CDR3 sequence is CSVRDTANYGYTF. The DNA for the CDR3 is TGCAGCGTCCGGGACACAGCTAACTATGGCTACACCTTC.